Below are 14 T cell receptor beta chains sequenced from a single sample in a study of CD8+ T cells in alopecia areata. In each case, RNA was isolated and then reverse transcribed into cDNA as the sequencing template. Some clones are missing from TCRdb's copy, which holds only in-frame ones; the method was immunoSEQ multiplex PCR. The sample carries 90,000 to 120,000 clones, over 80% recorded once. Treatment noted: oral pan-JAK inhibitor, 5-10 mg twice daily. Material: CD8+ T cells sorted from blood, obtained at week 24, from a patient treated with tofacitinib. Receptor source: a human donor with alopecia areata.

V usage is TRBV6-6 and J usage is TRBJ2-5, with 13 bases aligning to TRBD2. This CDR3 region has 15 residues. Germline V CDR1 and CDR2: MNHNY, SVGAGI (reference sequence). The ends lost 5 bases at V and 1 base at J; junction bases unmatched: 1. The CDR3 sequence: CASSRLAGGQETQYF. In DNA form, the CDR3 reads TGTGCCAGCAGTCGACTAGCGGGGGGCCAAGAGACCCAGTACTTC.

This chain joins TRBV6-5 and TRBJ2-5; 8 nucleotides agree with TRBD2. The CDR3 runs 15 residues. The germline V gene has CDR1 MNHEY and CDR2 SVGAGI. J was trimmed by 1 base and V by 4 bases; bases with no gene match: 5. In nucleotides, the CDR3 is TGTGCCAGCAGTTTGGGCGGGGGGATCCAAGAGACCCAGTACTTC. Amino acids: CASSLGGGIQETQYF.

The V gene is TRBV5-1, the J gene TRBJ2-5; TRBD1 might be the D (5 bases). CDR1 and CDR2 (germline): SGHRS, YFSETQ. This CDR3 is built from 17 residues. Trimming left V 4 bases short and J 0 bases short, with 19 bases between. The CDR3 here is CASSKEITGSYQETQYF. The CDR3 DNA is TGCGCCAGCAGCAAGGAAATCACAGGCTCGTACCAAGAGACCCAGTACTTC.

This sequence joins TRBV7-3 and TRBJ2-3, with a weak D call TRBD2 (5 bases). This CDR3 region has 13 residues. Trimming stripped 6 bases from V and 5 bases from J, with 12 bases between. Germline V gene sequence: CDR1 SGHTA, CDR2 FQGTGA. CDR3 nucleotides: TGTGCCAGCAGTTACTCCGGGGAAGATACGCAGTATTTT. This translates into CASSYSGEDTQYF.

This clone was recorded a few times. J is TRBJ2-7 and V is TRBV9, with D perhaps matching TRBD1 (5 bases). V was clipped by 1 base and J by 3 bases, with 23 bases between them. CDR3 length: 18 amino acids. Germline V gene sequence: CDR1 SGDLS, CDR2 YYNGEE. The CDR3 DNA reads TGTGCCAGCAGCGTAAATGAAAAGGGATGGGGCCCGGGCTACGAGCAGTACTTC. As protein: CASSVNEKGWGPGYEQYF.

The gene calls are TRBV18 and TRBJ1-5; 7 bases fit TRBD1. The V gene's germline CDR1 is KGHSH and CDR2 LQKENI. The length of the CDR3 is 17 residues. J was trimmed by 4 bases and V by 6 bases; bases with no gene match: 15. The DNA of the CDR3 is TGTGCCAGCTCCCGAGAACCGACAGGGCGCGGTAATCAGCCCCAGCATTTT. The encoded protein is CASSREPTGRGNQPQHF.

The V and J genes are TRBV29-1 and TRBJ2-7, with D maybe TRBD1 (5 bases). The CDR3 is 12 residues long. The germline V and J ends were trimmed by 4 bases and 4 bases, with 11 bases remaining between them. Germline lookup yields CDR1 SQVTM and CDR2 ANQGSEA. CDR3 DNA sequence: TGCAGCGTTGTAAGGGGAACGTACGAGCAGTACTTC. Translation: CSVVRGTYEQYF.

The gene calls are TRBV14 and TRBJ2-3; maybe TRBD2 (5 bases). The V end was cut by 6 bases, the J end by 1 base, with 14 bases between. The germline gives CDR1 SGHDN, CDR2 FVKESK. There are 15 residues in the CDR3. CDR3 protein: CASSPPGWGTDTQYF. CDR3 coding DNA: TGTGCCAGCAGTCCTCCGGGGTGGGGCACAGATACGCAGTATTTT.

The rearrangement joins TRBV4-1 to TRBJ2-1; 8 positions agree with TRBD2. Losses at the gene ends were 1 base for V and 4 bases for J; bases not matched to a gene: 3. The CDR3 has 15 amino acids. CDR1 and CDR2 from the germline V gene are MGHRA and YSYEKL. The CDR3 loop is CASSQGGLDYNEQFF. For the CDR3, the DNA is TGCGCCAGCAGCCAAGGGGGACTAGATTACAATGAGCAGTTCTTC.

This clone was counted a single time. This sequence joins TRBV27 and TRBJ1-5; 7 bases line up with TRBD1. CDR1 and CDR2 from the germline V gene are MNHEY and SMNVEV (reference sequence). V dropped 3 bases and J dropped 1; count of bases not matched to a gene: 3. The CDR3 loop spans 15 amino acids. CDR3 DNA sequence: TGTGCCAGCAGTTTTCGCAGGGGGAGCAATCAGCCCCAGCATTTT. Translating gives CASSFRRGSNQPQHF.

V and J are TRBV20-1 and TRBJ1-3, with D unclear. Germline lookup yields CDR1 DFQATT and CDR2 SNEGSKA (reference sequence). CDR3 length equals 11 residues. The V and J ends lost 6 bases and 7 bases respectively, with 10 bases between them. The CDR3 region has the DNA TGCAGTGCCGACCTCCTTAACACCATATATTTT. Amino acid sequence: CSADLLNTIYF.

The chain combines TRBV12-5 with TRBJ2-1; D call uncertain. The CDR3 extends over 16 amino acids. Trimming removed 4 bases from V and 7 bases from J, with 20 bases in between. The germline V gene encodes CDR1 LGHNT and CDR2 FRNRAP. The CDR3 region has the DNA TGTGCTAGTGGTTCCACCCGAGTAGGGCCTTCGAATGAGCAGTTCTTC. Its translation: CASGSTRVGPSNEQFF.

The chain joins TRBV20-1 to TRBJ1-1; D gene uncertain. The CDR3 consists of 11 residues. The V gene's germline CDR1 is DFQATT and CDR2 SNEGSKA (reference sequence). This chain's CDR3 is CVIRLVTEAFF. CDR3 nucleotides: TGCGTGATCCGGTTGGTCACTGAAGCTTTCTTT.

This chain links TRBV6-1 with TRBJ2-1; no clear D. Germline V gene data show CDR1 as MNHNS and CDR2 as SASEGT. There are 13 residues in the CDR3. V shed 10 bases and J shed 7 bases, with 17 bases lying between them. CDR3: CAITEGPFNEQFF. The CDR3 region has the DNA TGTGCCATCACAGAAGGACCTTTTAATGAGCAGTTCTTC.